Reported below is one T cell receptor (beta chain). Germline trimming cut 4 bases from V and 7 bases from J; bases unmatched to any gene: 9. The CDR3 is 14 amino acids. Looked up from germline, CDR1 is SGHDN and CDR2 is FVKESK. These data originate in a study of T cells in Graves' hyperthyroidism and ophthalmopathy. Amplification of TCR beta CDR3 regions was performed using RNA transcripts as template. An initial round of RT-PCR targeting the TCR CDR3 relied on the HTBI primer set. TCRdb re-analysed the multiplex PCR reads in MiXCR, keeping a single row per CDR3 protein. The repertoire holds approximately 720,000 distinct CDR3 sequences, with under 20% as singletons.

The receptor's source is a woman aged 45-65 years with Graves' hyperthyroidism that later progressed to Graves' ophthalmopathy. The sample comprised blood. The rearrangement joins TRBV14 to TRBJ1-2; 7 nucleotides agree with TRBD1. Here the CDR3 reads CASSPTTGPSGYTF. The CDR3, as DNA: TGTGCCAGCAGCCCGACGACAGGGCCGTCTGGCTACACCTTC.